The sequence of this TCR beta chain was determined in a study of shared clonotypes between healthy human individuals (dated by TCRdb to 2019 to 2021). Some background on the complete study: Three men and two women, aged 18 to 49 years, made up the cohort. Different laboratories and diverse techniques were used to prepare libraries and sequence TCR repertoires, to increase sequencing depth and limit assay-specific biases. The study deeply sequenced blood TCR repertoires of five healthy adults to estimate repertoire size and the extent of clonotype sharing between individuals. Each donor's leukapheresis produced roughly between roughly 0.85 and 9.5 billion PBMCs. For each donor, CD4 naive and CD4 memory were each given three plates, CD8 naive was given two plates, and CD8 memory was given one plate.

For the CD8 naive samples, CD45RO-negative cells were positively selected for CCR7, yielding a CD45RA+CCR7+ population from which TemRA cells were excluded. The donors were healthy, HIV-negative adults with no recently reported acute infections or vaccinations. Only Caucasian adults living in Nashville, Tennessee, USA were represented among the donors. After blood collection by leukapheresis, PBMCs were isolated using Ficoll-Histopaque density gradient centrifugation and then cryopreserved in the vapor phase of liquid nitrogen. Analytical flow cytometry was used to check the purity and quantity of every magnetically sorted T cell population. Genomic DNA was isolated from every sorted fraction and measured by UV absorbance on a Nanodrop 2000c. In the case of this clone: This receptor's antigen is unknown. Base qualities are missing; no much larger clone stands one base away. Other DNA sequences within the sample encode an identical CDR3.

Using the deep immunoSEQ assay, multiplex PCR amplified TCR CDR3 regions from genomic DNA. Genomic DNA extracted from each cell subset was distributed evenly over all wells of several immunoSEQ 96-well plates, and each plate served as one replicate. For sorted subsets, 200 ng of genomic DNA, equivalent to 25,000 to 35,000 T cell genomes, went into each replicate PCR. Purified libraries were measured with a Qubit 3.0 fluorometer, size-checked on a Bioanalyzer 2100, and measured again with the KAPA Library Quantification kit. Every immunoSEQ 96-well plate was sequenced on a dedicated single-read 150-cycle Illumina NextSeq 550 flow cell. Concerning the study's data processing: Because only junctional sequences without quality scores were contained in the immunoSEQ output, filtering matching that applied to full-length reads could not be performed. To assign V/J genes and CDR3, sequences were annotated against IMGT germline references using PyIR, a Python wrapper for IgBLAST v1.9. Reads with weak V/J assignments (E-value above 1e-6), missing CDR3, stop codons, out-of-frame junctions, or ambiguous translated residues were removed. A V3J clonotype was defined by an identical inferred V gene, J gene, and CDR3 amino acid sequence. The percentage overlap between two repertoires was calculated by dividing the number of shared unique clonotypes by the size of the smaller repertoire. RTK rarefaction, the Chao1 estimator, and Recon v2.1 estimates of unobserved clonotypes were used to assess repertoire richness. OLGA was used to compute generation probabilities for all TCRbeta clonotypes that the gDNA method yielded from a few donors. Held by TCRdb, this immuneACCESS table contains in-frame sequences only and omits some clones. Under half of the omission traces to an unresolved V gene where checked; the cause of the rest is unknown. That table furnishes V, J and clone size, whereas the DNA furnished D and trimming. The sample table holds about 2.2 million clones, of which 85% to 95% were seen once. In total, the top ten clones hold about 1.6% of the sample.

What the work shows at the level of the full study, not this receptor alone: Sampling was limited to blood, and TCR repertoires in tissue likely differ from TCR repertoires in blood. Based on pairwise subsampling, the degree of clonotype sharing among donors was expected to be affected by sequencing depth. Naive subsets generally had larger estimated clonotype richness than memory subsets. The small number of donors limited the genetic and exposure-history diversity represented. Roughly 5% of naive CD4, around 3.5% of naive CD8, 2% to 2.5% of memory CD4, and 0.35% to 0.5% of memory CD8 clonotypes were shared across a few donors. Incomplete sequencing was indicated by rarefaction of sorted-subset datasets, despite the large sequencing depth. Compared with non-shared clonotypes, the clonotypes found in all four sorted-subset donors had higher generation probabilities.

According to the germline V gene, CDR1 reads LGHNA and CDR2 reads YSLEER. Deletion took 1 base off V and 4 bases off J, with a span of 4 bases between the germline ends. Inclusive of the bounding cysteine and phenylalanine, the CDR3 is 13 residues long. Of all the DNA, just the CDR3 is kept, 39 bases in frame from base 1. Sequencing input: naive CD8+ T cells from PBMCs. The intended sense of this specimen's cell subset or site label: CD45RA+CCR7+. The sequence was obtained from a man younger than 35 in good health. Some clones in this sample may be carry-over from other donors' samples. The chain is encoded by TRBV4-3 joined to TRBJ2-2, with the identity of the D gene unclear. The DNA sequence is as follows: TGCGCCAGCAGCCAAGGGGGCACCGGGGAGCTGTTTTTT. It is translated as CASSQGGTGELFF.